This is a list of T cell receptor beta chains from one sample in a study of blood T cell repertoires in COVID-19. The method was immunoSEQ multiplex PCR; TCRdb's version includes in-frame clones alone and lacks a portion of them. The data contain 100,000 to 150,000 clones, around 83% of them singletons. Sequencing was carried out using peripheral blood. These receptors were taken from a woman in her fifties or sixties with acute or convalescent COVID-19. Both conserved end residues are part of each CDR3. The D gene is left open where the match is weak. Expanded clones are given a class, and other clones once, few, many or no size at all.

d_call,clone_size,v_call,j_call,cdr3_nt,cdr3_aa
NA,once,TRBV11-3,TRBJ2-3,TGTGCCAGCAGCTTGTACGGGCCGGGGAAGACAGATACGCAGTATTTT,CASSLYGPGKTDTQYF
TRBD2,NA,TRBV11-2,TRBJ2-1,TGTGCCAGCAGCTTACTAGCGGGGGGTTCATCACACAATGAGCAGTTCTTC,CASSLLAGGSSHNEQFF
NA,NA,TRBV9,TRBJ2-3,TGTGCCAGCAGCGTTCGACAGAGCACAGATACGCAGTATTTT,CASSVRQSTDTQYF
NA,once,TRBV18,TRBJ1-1,TGTGCCAGCTCACCACCCAACTCGAGGGATGAAGCTTTCTTT,CASSPPNSRDEAFF
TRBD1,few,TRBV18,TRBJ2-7,TGTGCCAGCTCACCTCGGGACAGTACCTACGAGCAGTACTTC,CASSPRDSTYEQYF
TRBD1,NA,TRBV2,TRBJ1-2,TGTGCCAGCAGTGTACGTCCGACAGGGGAGGACTATGGCTACACCTTC,CASSVRPTGEDYGYTF
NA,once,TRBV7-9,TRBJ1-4,TGTGCCAGCAGCCGCGACTTAAACGGGGAAAAACTGTTTTTT,CASSRDLNGEKLFF
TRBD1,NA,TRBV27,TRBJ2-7,TGTGCCAGCAGTTCGACAGGGGGATTAGGGGAGCAGTACTTC,CASSSTGGLGEQYF
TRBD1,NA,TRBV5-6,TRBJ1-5,TGTGCCAGCAGCCCGGGACAGGTCAATCAGCCCCAGCATTTT,CASSPGQVNQPQHF
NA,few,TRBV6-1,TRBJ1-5,TGTGCCAGCAGTGGGGAGTCCATACTGTCACGGAATCAGCCCCAGCATTTT,CASSGESILSRNQPQHF
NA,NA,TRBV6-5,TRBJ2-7,TGTGCCACAAGAAGGTCGGAGTTCGGCGAGCAGTACTTC,CATRRSEFGEQYF
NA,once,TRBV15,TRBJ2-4,TGTGCCACCAGGGACAGCAAAAACATTCAGTACTTC,CATRDSKNIQYF
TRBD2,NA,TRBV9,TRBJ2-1,TGTGCCAGCAGCGTAGGGGCTAGCGGGGGATTCTACAATGAGCAGTTCTTC,CASSVGASGGFYNEQFF
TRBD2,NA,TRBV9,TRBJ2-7,TGTGCCAGCAGCGTAGCGGCTAGCGGGGGCGCCTACGAGCAGTACTTC,CASSVAASGGAYEQYF
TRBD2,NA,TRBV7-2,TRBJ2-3,TGTGCCAGCAGCCCTAGCGGTGCTAGCACAGATACGCAGTATTTT,CASSPSGASTDTQYF
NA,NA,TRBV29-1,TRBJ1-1,TGCAGCGTTGAGGACCTGAGGGCTGAAGCTTTCTTT,CSVEDLRAEAFF
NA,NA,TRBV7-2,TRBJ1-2,TGTGCCAGCAGCCCGCAGGGGCGGATCTCTCCTGGCTACACCTTC,CASSPQGRISPGYTF
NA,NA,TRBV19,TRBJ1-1,TGTGCCAGTAGTTTACGAGGACAGCTCACTGAAGCTTTCTTT,CASSLRGQLTEAFF
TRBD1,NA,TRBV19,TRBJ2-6,TGTGCCAGTAGAATACAGGGGTCAGGGGCCAACGTCCTGACTTTC,CASRIQGSGANVLTF
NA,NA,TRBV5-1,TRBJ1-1,TGCGCCAGCAGCCCCGGGGGTTTGAACACTGAAGCTTTCTTT,CASSPGGLNTEAFF
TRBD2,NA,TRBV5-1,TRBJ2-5,TGCGCCAGCAGCCTGACTAGCTCAGAGACCCAGTACTTC,CASSLTSSETQYF
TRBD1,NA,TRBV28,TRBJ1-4,TGTGCCACAGCATCGGGACAGGGCTTCCGGGGAAAACTGTTTTTT,CATASGQGFRGKLFF
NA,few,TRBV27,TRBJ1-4,TGTGCCAGCAGTGCCGGCCACGGACGGGGAAATAATGAAAAACTGTTTTTT,CASSAGHGRGNNEKLFF
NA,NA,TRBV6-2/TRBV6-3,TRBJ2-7,TGTGCCAGCAGTTACGGGCTGTACTACGAGCAGTACTTC,CASSYGLYYEQYF
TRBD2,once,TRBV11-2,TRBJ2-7,TGTGCCAGCAGCTTAGATTGGGCGGGGGCCTACGAGCAGTACTTC,CASSLDWAGAYEQYF
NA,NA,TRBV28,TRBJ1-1,TGTGCCAGCAGTTTAACAGTAACTGAAGCTTTCTTT,CASSLTVTEAFF
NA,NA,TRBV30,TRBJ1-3,TGTGCCTGGAGTGTAAGAGGCTCCCTCTCTGGAAACACCATATATTTT,CAWSVRGSLSGNTIYF
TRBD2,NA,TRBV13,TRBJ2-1,TGTGCCAGCAGCCCGACGGGACTAGCGGGGGGACCATACAATGAGCAGTTCTTC,CASSPTGLAGGPYNEQFF
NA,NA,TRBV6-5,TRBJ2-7,TGTGCCAGCAGTTACGACACCTACGAGCAGTACTTC,CASSYDTYEQYF
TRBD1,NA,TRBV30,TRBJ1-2,TGTGCCTGGAAGAACACACGAACGGGACAGGGGAACTATGGCTACACCTTC,CAWKNTRTGQGNYGYTF
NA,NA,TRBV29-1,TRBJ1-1,TGCAGCGTTGCCACAGGTTTTGTTGAAGCTTTCTTT,CSVATGFVEAFF
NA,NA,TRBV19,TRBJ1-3,TGTGCCAGTAGTGATCTACAGGGAGCCTCTGGAAACACCATATATTTT,CASSDLQGASGNTIYF
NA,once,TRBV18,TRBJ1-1,TGTGCCAGCTCACCGTCAGGGGTCACTGAAGCTTTCTTT,CASSPSGVTEAFF